Described below is a single T cell receptor (beta chain) sequence and its context. Its antigen is currently unknown. As the method for making TCR beta libraries, quantitative 5'-RACE with molecular barcodes was used. A single record per CDR3 protein comes from TCRdb applying MiXCR to the 5' RACE reads. The sample yields about 800,000 distinct CDR3 sequences, 10% to 15% seen once. This specimen belongs to a study of CD8 T cells in ankylosing spondylitis. Findings of the study overall: Characteristic, it appeared, of ankylosing spondylitis blood was a TCR beta motif of several highly homologous variants. Disease-linked clones reportedly showed significant enrichment in matched ankylosing spondylitis synovial fluid.

The CDR3 extends over 13 amino acids. The germline gives CDR1 LNHNV, CDR2 YYDKDF (reference sequence). V was cut by 5 bases and J by 2 bases, with 9 bases left in between. Sequenced: blood, either unsorted or a sorted T cell fraction (not recorded which). The chain has TRBV15 and TRBJ1-2; D is unclear. The clonotype was recovered from a male donor with ankylosing spondylitis. The CDR3 nucleotides read TGTGCCACCAGCGCAGACGTGAACTATGGCTACACCTTC. Translating it yields CATSADVNYGYTF.